These 31 T cell receptor beta chains were sequenced from one sample in a study of T cell clonality in common variable immunodeficiency. Profiling relied on immunoSEQ multiplex PCR, and the TCRdb table lists in-frame clones only, not all of them. Singletons are absent from the sample, which has 35,000 to 45,000 clones. Sequencing input: peripheral blood mononuclear cells. These receptors were obtained from a person aged 18 to 75 in good health.

This clone has a count of ten or more. The read terminates 3 residues before the CDR3 end, so the remaining end is supplied by the germline J gene. The chain has TRBV20-1 and TRBJ2-1; possible D gene TRBD1, 5 bases. Germline V gene sequence: CDR1 DFQATT, CDR2 SNEGSKA (reference sequence). V dropped 6 bases and J dropped 1 base, with 16 bases sitting between them. This CDR3 is built from 15 residues. Partial CDR3 DNA: TGCAGTGCCAGGGTGGAAGGAGCGTCCTACAATGAG. Its protein is CSARVEGASYNE. The CDR3, in full, reads CSARVEGASYNEQFF.

Worth noting for this clone: With the read ending 3 residues before the CDR3 end, the germline J gene is used to fill in that end. The chain carries TRBV5-1 and TRBJ2-1, with D possibly TRBD1 on 7 matching bases. Per the germline V gene, CDR1 is SGHRS and CDR2 is YFSETQ. V lost 1 base, J lost 4 bases, and 12 bases lay in between. CDR3 length equals 15 residues. This CDR3 reads CASSLKGAGYNEQFF. CDR3 bases read: TGCGCCAGCAGCTTGAAGGGGGCGGGGTACAATGAG.

This clone was found many times. The CDR3 extends 3 residues past the end of the read, so its final part is completed from the germline J gene. V gene TRBV6-4 combines with J gene TRBJ1-2; no clear D gene. Germline CDR1 MRHNA, CDR2 SNTAGT. V was clipped by 0 bases and J by 4 bases, with 9 bases between them. The CDR3 totals 14 residues. The sequenced CDR3 bases are TGTGCCAGCAGTGACTCGGAGGGTCTCTATGGC. Translation gives CASSDSEGLYG. The entire CDR3 protein reads CASSDSEGLYGYTF.

The sample holds many counts of this clone. The read terminates 3 residues ahead of where the CDR3 ends, so the germline J gene completes it. The chain uses TRBV2 and TRBJ2-5, with 7 bases that match TRBD2. This CDR3 has 15 residues. Germline V gene lookup returns CDR1 SNHLY and CDR2 FYNNEI. V gave up 3 bases and J gave up 1 base; unmatched junction bases: 5. The chain's CDR3 is CASSEGLRGQETQYF. CDR3 bases read: TGTGCCAGCAGTGAGGGACTACGGGGCCAAGAGACC. Complete variable domain (other parts from reference TRBV2 and TRBJ2-5): EPEVTQTPSHQVTQMGQEVILRCVPISNHLYFYWYRQILGQKVEFLVSFYNNEISEKSEIFDDQFSVERPDGSNFTLKIRSTKLEDSAMYFCASSEGLRGQETQYFGPGTRLLVL.

This clone was observed at least ten times. With the read ending 3 residues before the CDR3 end, the germline J gene is used to fill in that end. The V and J genes are TRBV5-1 and TRBJ2-7; 12 bases fit TRBD2. Germline lookup yields CDR1 SGHRS and CDR2 YFSETQ. V dropped 3 bases and J dropped 6; count of bases not matched to a gene: 4. The CDR3 runs to 14 residues. Incomplete CDR3 DNA: TGCGCCAGCAGCTGGGGACTAGCGGGTGTCGAG. It yields the protein CASSWGLAGVE. From start to end, the CDR3 is CASSWGLAGVEQYF.

This clone has at least ten counts. The read halts 3 residues ahead of the CDR3 end, with the missing end drawn from the germline J gene. V gene TRBV29-1 combines with J gene TRBJ1-2; D uncertain. V was shortened by 4 bases and J by 7 bases, with 13 bases between the two germline ends. Germline lookup yields CDR1 SQVTM and CDR2 ANQGSEA. The CDR3 loop spans 12 amino acids. CDR3 DNA, as far as it was read: TGCAGCGTTGCAACCCAGGAAGGTGGC. Residues: CSVATQEGG. The complete CDR3 reads CSVATQEGGYTF.

This clone was observed many times. The read gets to within 3 residues of the CDR3 end, and the germline J gene fills in the rest. The chain has TRBV20-1 and TRBJ1-6; D call uncertain. CDR3 length: 14 amino acids. Trimming left V 0 bases short and J 8 bases short, with 11 bases between. The germline V gene encodes CDR1 DFQATT and CDR2 SNEGSKA (reference sequence). CDR3 DNA (partial): TGCAGTGCTAGAGATGGGTCAAGGGATTCACCC. Amino acid sequence: CSARDGSRDSP. The entire CDR3 is CSARDGSRDSPLHF.

In its sample, this clone was seen a few times. The read finishes 3 residues shy of the CDR3 end, and the germline J gene is used to complete it. V and J are TRBV7-6 and TRBJ2-3; weak D call: TRBD1 (6 bases). Germline V CDR1 and CDR2: SGHVS, FNYEAQ. The CDR3 is 15 amino acids. The CDR3 DNA, read in part, is TGTGCCAGCAGCTTAGCGGGGTTGGGACAAGAGACG. It yields the protein CASSLAGLGQET. The entire CDR3 is CASSLAGLGQETQYF.

For this clone: The read ends 3 residues before the CDR3 terminus; that terminus is restored from the germline J gene. The chain employs TRBV11-2 and TRBJ1-1; 8 bases agree with TRBD1. CDR3 length: 13 residues. Trimming at V came to 5 bases and at J to 7 bases, leaving 6 bases not matched to a gene. Per germline, CDR1 SGHAT and CDR2 FQNNGV. The CDR3 reads CASSLGQGREAFF. The part of the CDR3 DNA that was read is TGTGCCAGCAGCCTTGGACAGGGCCGTGAA.

This clone was counted at least ten times. Sequencing ends 3 residues short of the CDR3 end; the germline J gene provides the rest. The chain has TRBV11-2 and TRBJ2-1; unclear D gene. This CDR3 contains 15 residues. Deletions cut 3 bases from V and 0 bases from J, with 9 bases between. Germline assignment: CDR1 SGHAT and CDR2 FQNNGV. CDR3 DNA, as far as it was read: TGTGCCAGCAGCTTTCCAGGTCGCTCCTACAATGAG. As protein: CASSFPGRSYNE. The whole CDR3 reads CASSFPGRSYNEQFF.

This clone showed up many times. The read falls 3 residues short of the CDR3 end, and the missing part is taken from the germline J gene. The chain recombines TRBV2 with TRBJ1-2, with TRBD1 matching 7 bases. CDR1 is SNHLY, CDR2 FYNNEI, per germline. The CDR3 is 15 amino acids. V lost 5 bases and J lost 5; bases outside the gene matches: 11. This CDR3 is CASSPEGAVKYGYTF. CDR3 DNA (partial): TGTGCCAGCAGTCCCGAGGGGGCAGTGAAATATGGC. The complete variable domain, with remaining parts taken from reference TRBV2 and TRBJ1-2, reads EPEVTQTPSHQVTQMGQEVILRCVPISNHLYFYWYRQILGQKVEFLVSFYNNEISEKSEIFDDQFSVERPDGSNFTLKIRSTKLEDSAMYFCASSPEGAVKYGYTFGSGTRLTVV.

At least ten counts were recorded for this clone. Coverage ceases 3 residues before the CDR3 finishes, and the germline J gene fills in the end. V gene TRBV5-5 combines with J gene TRBJ1-1; unclear D gene. CDR3 size: 12 residues. Germline V CDR1 and CDR2: SGHKS, YYEKEE (reference sequence). The DNA read from the CDR3 is TGTGCCAGCTCCGAATGGGCGTCAGAA. Translating it yields CASSEWASE. Given in full, the CDR3 is CASSEWASEAFF.

The table lists this clone with many counts. The read terminates 3 residues ahead of where the CDR3 ends, so the germline J gene completes it. This chain joins TRBV5-1 and TRBJ1-1; 8 positions agree with TRBD1. The CDR3 has 13 amino acids. The germline CDR1 and CDR2 sequences are SGHRS and YFSETQ. V lost 2 bases and J lost 4; bases outside the gene matches: 1. The covered CDR3 bases are TGCGCCAGCAGCTTTACAGGGGGCACTGAA. This codes for CASSFTGGTE. The full-length CDR3 reads as CASSFTGGTEAFF.

This clone has a handful of counts. Sequencing ends 3 residues short of the CDR3 end; the germline J gene provides the rest. The chain carries TRBV5-1 and TRBJ2-1; D perhaps matches TRBD1 (5 bases). CDR1 is SGHRS, CDR2 YFSETQ, per germline. CDR3 size: 15 residues. The germline V and J ends were trimmed by 1 base and 1 base, with 9 bases remaining between them. The CDR3 loop is CASSLRGYSYNEQFF. The CDR3 DNA, read in part, is TGCGCCAGCAGCTTGAGGGGATATTCCTACAATGAG.

The sample holds many counts of this clone. The read stops 3 residues short of the end of the CDR3; the missing end is completed from the germline J gene. The V gene is TRBV2, the J gene TRBJ2-2; TRBD1 agrees at 8 bases. The J segment lost 7 bases and the V segment lost 3 bases, leaving 4 bases of the junction unmatched. The CDR3 has 14 residues. Germline CDR1 SNHLY, CDR2 FYNNEI. CDR3 DNA, as far as it was read: TGTGCCAGCAGTGATGGACAGGGATTCGGGGAG. This gives the protein CASSDGQGFGE. In full, the CDR3 reads CASSDGQGFGELFF.

In this sample, this clone turned up many times. The read falls 3 residues short of the CDR3 end, and the missing part is taken from the germline J gene. The chain combines TRBV5-1 with TRBJ1-1; the D gene is possibly TRBD1 (6 bases). The CDR3 is made up of 16 amino acids. Between the trimmed V and J ends, which lost 5 bases and 0 bases, there was a span of 17 bases. CDR1 and CDR2 (germline): SGHRS, YFSETQ. CDR3 DNA, as far as it was read: TGCGCCAGCAGTTCTGGACAGACGATAATGAACACTGAA. It yields the protein CASSSGQTIMNTE. The whole CDR3 is CASSSGQTIMNTEAFF.

This clone was recorded at least ten times. The CDR3 end lies 3 residues beyond the end of the read and is filled in from the germline J gene. The chain uses TRBV9 and TRBJ2-7, with D uncertain. V was trimmed by 0 bases and J by 2 bases, leaving 9 bases between them. The CDR3 runs 14 residues. Germline CDR1 and CDR2: SGDLS and YYNGEE. CDR3: CASSVEATAYEQYF. The sequenced part of the CDR3 DNA is TGTGCCAGCAGCGTAGAGGCAACCGCCTACGAG.

This clone was recorded many times. The read terminates 3 residues ahead of where the CDR3 ends, so the germline J gene completes it. V is TRBV6-1 and J is TRBJ2-5; D is perhaps TRBD2 (6 bases). Germline CDR1 and CDR2: MNHNS and SASEGT. Between the trimmed V and J ends, which lost 4 bases and 1 base, there was a span of 10 bases. This CDR3 contains 14 residues. The sequenced CDR3 bases are TGTGCCAGCAGTGCCGTGGGGGGCCAAGAGACC. Translated, it gives CASSAVGGQET. The whole CDR3 is CASSAVGGQETQYF.

In its sample, this clone was seen many times. The read halts 3 residues ahead of the CDR3 end, with the missing end drawn from the germline J gene. Other DNA sequences in the sample encode the same CDR3. The rearrangement joins TRBV20-1 to TRBJ2-3, with D possibly being TRBD2 (6 bases). Germline values: CDR1 DFQATT, CDR2 SNEGSKA (reference sequence). Trimming pared 1 base from V and 4 bases from J, leaving 18 bases between. This CDR3 contains 16 residues. The DNA read from the CDR3 is TGCAGTGCTAGAGGGGGAGGTGGGGGGTTGTCAGATACG. Its translation is CSARGGGGGLSDT. The whole CDR3 reads CSARGGGGGLSDTQYF.

In this sample, this clone turned up many times. The read ends 3 residues before the CDR3 terminus; that terminus is restored from the germline J gene. The V and J genes are TRBV20-1 and TRBJ1-5, with TRBD1 identical over 10 bases. The J segment lost 6 bases and the V segment lost 5 bases, leaving 7 bases of the junction unmatched. CDR1 and CDR2 (germline): DFQATT, SNEGSKA (reference sequence). The CDR3 totals 14 residues. The sequenced part of the CDR3 DNA is TGCAGTGCTGAAGGACAGGGGGTAACTCAGCCC. It specifies CSAEGQGVTQP. The whole CDR3 sequence reads CSAEGQGVTQPQHF.

This clone occurred many times. The read terminates 3 residues ahead of where the CDR3 ends, so the germline J gene completes it. The chain couples TRBV2 to TRBJ2-5, with D possibly matching TRBD1 (5 bases). The CDR3 runs to 12 residues. V lost 5 bases, J lost 2 bases, and 6 bases lay in between. Germline CDR1 SNHLY, CDR2 FYNNEI. Partial CDR3 DNA: TGTGCCAGCAGTCAGGGTCAAGAGACC. Translating it yields CASSQGQET. In full, the CDR3 reads CASSQGQETQYF.

This clone was counted many times. The read comes to an end 3 residues before the CDR3 does, leaving the germline J gene to fill in the end. The V call is TRBV7-9, the J call TRBJ2-1, with a tentative D call TRBD2 (6 bases). The CDR3 loop spans 12 amino acids. From germline, CDR1 is SEHNR and CDR2 FQNEAQ (reference sequence). The V end lost 1 base, the J end lost 8 bases, and 6 bases lay between the germline ends. The CDR3 loop reads CASSLGGDEQFF. Partial CDR3 DNA: TGTGCCAGCAGCTTAGGCGGGGATGAG.

Remarks on this clone: An end of the junction does not agree with germline; a read error may underlie this. The read gets to within 3 residues of the CDR3 end, and the germline J gene fills in the rest. Other DNA sequences in the same sample also yield this CDR3. The chain employs TRBV18 and TRBJ1-3; tentative D call: TRBD1 (5 bases). CDR1 is KGHSH, CDR2 LQKENI, per germline. The CDR3 extends over 13 amino acids. CDR3 DNA, as far as it was read: TGTGCCAGCTCCCAGGGAGACGGAAACACA. Residues: CASSQGDGNT. In full, the CDR3 is CASSQGDGNTIYF.

This clone appeared many times. The read terminates 3 residues before the CDR3 end, so the remaining end is supplied by the germline J gene. The chain is built from TRBV7-8 and TRBJ1-6; a possible D gene is TRBD1 (6 bases). V lost 5 bases and J lost 6, with 23 bases in between. Germline V gives CDR1 SGHVS, CDR2 FQNEAQ. The CDR3 is 18 residues long. The CDR3 DNA, read in part, is TGTGCCAGCAGCCCTCCAATGTTGACGACAGGATTTAATTCACCC. Encoded protein: CASSPPMLTTGFNSP. In full, the CDR3 reads CASSPPMLTTGFNSPLHF.

This clone was detected many times. The read ends 3 residues before the CDR3 terminus; that terminus is restored from the germline J gene. This chain uses TRBV5-1 with TRBJ2-7; D is undetermined. Per germline, CDR1 SGHRS and CDR2 YFSETQ. Trimming took 0 bases from V and 2 from J, leaving 6 bases between them. The CDR3 runs 13 residues. The CDR3 is CASSLDMTYEQYF. The DNA read from the CDR3 is TGCGCCAGCAGCTTGGACATGACCTACGAG.

This clone appeared many times. The read falls 3 residues short of the CDR3 end, and the missing part is taken from the germline J gene. V is TRBV15 and J is TRBJ2-1; possible D gene TRBD1, 6 bases. The CDR3 extends over 17 amino acids. Germline-derived CDR1 and CDR2 are LNHNV and YYDKDF (reference sequence). The ends were cut back, 0 bases at V and 0 bases at J, with 12 bases in the middle. CDR3 DNA (partial): TGTGCCACCAGCAGAGAAAGGCCAGGGGCCTCCTACAATGAG. This gives the protein CATSRERPGASYNE. The entire CDR3 reads CATSRERPGASYNEQFF. The full variable domain, rest sourced from reference TRBV15 and TRBJ2-1, is DAMVIQNPRYQVTQFGKPVTLSCSQTLNHNVMYWYQQKSSQAPKLLFHYYDKDFNNEADTPDNFQSRRPNTSFCFLDIRSPGLGDTAMYLCATSRERPGASYNEQFFGPGTRLTVL.

This clone was detected only a few times. Read sequence stops 3 residues before the CDR3 end, and the germline J gene provides the missing end. The chain employs TRBV2 and TRBJ2-4; TRBD2 aligns across 11 bases. The germline CDR1 and CDR2 sequences are SNHLY and FYNNEI. The CDR3 runs to 17 residues. Partial CDR3 DNA: TGTGCCAGCAGTGAAATAAGGCCTAGCGGGGGGCAAGAGACT. Residues: CASSEIRPSGGQET. The complete CDR3 reads CASSEIRPSGGQETQYF.

This clone was counted many times. The observed sequence ends 3 residues before the CDR3 terminus, with the missing tail filled in from the germline J gene. The chain has TRBV19 and TRBJ2-3; the D gene is possibly TRBD2 (5 bases). The length of the CDR3 is 15 residues. The germline CDR1 and CDR2 sequences are LNHDA and SQIVND (reference sequence). V dropped 3 bases and J dropped 2 bases, with 12 bases sitting between them. The part of the CDR3 DNA that was read is TGTGCCAGTAGTATTAGAGGGCTACCCACAGATACG. This sequence encodes CASSIRGLPTDT. In full, the CDR3 is CASSIRGLPTDTQYF.

Ten or more counts support this clone. The sequence runs out 3 residues before the end of the CDR3; the remainder is reconstructed from the germline J gene. The chain couples TRBV20-1 to TRBJ2-7, with 11 bases matching TRBD2. The CDR3 sequence is 15 residues long. V dropped 3 bases and J dropped 6; count of bases not matched to a gene: 10. Germline values: CDR1 DFQATT, CDR2 SNEGSKA (reference sequence). The CDR3 region is CSARGGTSGDREQYF. The part of the CDR3 DNA that was read is TGCAGTGCTAGGGGGGGGACTAGCGGCGACCGCGAG.

This clone was picked up a small number of times. The CDR3 end is not reached by the read, which stops 3 residues before it; the germline J gene fills it in. This sequence joins TRBV30 and TRBJ2-4; a possible D gene is TRBD1 (6 bases). The CDR3 contains 16 residues. The germline CDR1 and CDR2 sequences are GTSNPN and SVGIG (reference sequence). Incomplete CDR3 DNA: TGTGCCTGGAGTGTCCTCTCTGCTGGGGGCTTCTATGGT. Encoded protein: CAWSVLSAGGFYG. The CDR3 reads in full as CAWSVLSAGGFYGQYF.

This clone was seen ten or more times. The CDR3 DNA, read in part, is TGTGCCAGCAGCTTGGATGGGACTAGCAATGAG. Its protein product is CASSLDGTSNE. The CDR3 in its entirety is CASSLDGTSNEQFF. The V gene is TRBV5-5, the J gene TRBJ2-1; the match to TRBD2 covers 8 bases. Coverage ceases 3 residues before the CDR3 finishes, and the germline J gene fills in the end. Trimming took 0 bases from V and 6 from J; bases not matched to a gene: 2. This CDR3 is built from 14 residues. The germline V gene encodes CDR1 SGHKS and CDR2 YYEKEE (reference sequence).